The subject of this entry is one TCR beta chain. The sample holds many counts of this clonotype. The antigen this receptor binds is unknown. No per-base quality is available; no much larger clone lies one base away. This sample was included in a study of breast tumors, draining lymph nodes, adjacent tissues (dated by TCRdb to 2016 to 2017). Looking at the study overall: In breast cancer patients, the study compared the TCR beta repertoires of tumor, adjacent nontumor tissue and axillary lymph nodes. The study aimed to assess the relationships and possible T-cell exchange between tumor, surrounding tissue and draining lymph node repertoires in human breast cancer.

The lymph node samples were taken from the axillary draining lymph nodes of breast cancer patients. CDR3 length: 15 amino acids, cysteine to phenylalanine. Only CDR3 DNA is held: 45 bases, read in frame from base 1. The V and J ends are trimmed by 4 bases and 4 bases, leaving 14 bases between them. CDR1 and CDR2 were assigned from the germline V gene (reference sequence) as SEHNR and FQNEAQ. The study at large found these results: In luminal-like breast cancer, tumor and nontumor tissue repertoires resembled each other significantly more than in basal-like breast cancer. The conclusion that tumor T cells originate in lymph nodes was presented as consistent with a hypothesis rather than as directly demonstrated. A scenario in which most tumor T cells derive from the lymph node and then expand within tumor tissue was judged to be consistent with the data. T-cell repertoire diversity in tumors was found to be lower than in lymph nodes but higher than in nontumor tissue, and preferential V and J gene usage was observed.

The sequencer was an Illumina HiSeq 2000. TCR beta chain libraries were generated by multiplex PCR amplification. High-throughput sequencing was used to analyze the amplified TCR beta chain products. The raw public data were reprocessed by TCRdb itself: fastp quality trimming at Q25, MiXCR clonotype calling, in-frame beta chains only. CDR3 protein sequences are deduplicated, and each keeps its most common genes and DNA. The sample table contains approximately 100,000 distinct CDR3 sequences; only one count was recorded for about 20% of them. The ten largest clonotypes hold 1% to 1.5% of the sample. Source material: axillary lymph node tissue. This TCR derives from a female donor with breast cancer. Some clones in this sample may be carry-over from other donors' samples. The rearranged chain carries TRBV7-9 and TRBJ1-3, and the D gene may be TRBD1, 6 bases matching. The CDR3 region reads CASSSTRGRGNTIYF. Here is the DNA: TGTGCCAGCAGCTCGACCAGGGGACGCGGAAACACCATATATTTT.